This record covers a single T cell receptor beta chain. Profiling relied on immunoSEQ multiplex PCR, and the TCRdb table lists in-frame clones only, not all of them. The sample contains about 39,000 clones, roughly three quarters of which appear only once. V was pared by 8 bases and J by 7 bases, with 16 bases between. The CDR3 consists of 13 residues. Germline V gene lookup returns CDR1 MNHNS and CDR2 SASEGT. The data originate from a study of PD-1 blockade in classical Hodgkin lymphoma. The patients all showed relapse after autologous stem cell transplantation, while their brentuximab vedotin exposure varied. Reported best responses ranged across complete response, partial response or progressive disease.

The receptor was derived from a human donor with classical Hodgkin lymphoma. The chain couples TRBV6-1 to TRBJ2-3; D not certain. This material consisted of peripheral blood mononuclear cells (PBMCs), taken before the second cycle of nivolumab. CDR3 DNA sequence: TGTGCCAGCCAGACCCTCGGAACTTATACGCAGTATTTT. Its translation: CASQTLGTYTQYF.